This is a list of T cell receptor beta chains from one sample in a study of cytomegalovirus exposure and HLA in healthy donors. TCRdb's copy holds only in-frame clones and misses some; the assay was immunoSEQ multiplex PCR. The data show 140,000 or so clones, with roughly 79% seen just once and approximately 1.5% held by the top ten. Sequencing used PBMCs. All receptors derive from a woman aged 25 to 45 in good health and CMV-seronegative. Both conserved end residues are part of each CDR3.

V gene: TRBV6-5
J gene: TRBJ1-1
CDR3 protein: CASSFKGVTEAFF

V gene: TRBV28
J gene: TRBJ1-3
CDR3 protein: CASSPGGSSGNTIYF

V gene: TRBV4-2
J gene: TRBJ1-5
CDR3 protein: CASSQAGGPGSNQPQHF

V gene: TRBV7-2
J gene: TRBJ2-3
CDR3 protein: CASSLAVAGPTDTQYF

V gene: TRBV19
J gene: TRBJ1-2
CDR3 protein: CASSIYAGGRPYGYTF

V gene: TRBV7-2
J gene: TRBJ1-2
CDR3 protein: CASSYTGTVYGYTF

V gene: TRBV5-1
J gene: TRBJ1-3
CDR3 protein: CASSFDRAGNTIYF

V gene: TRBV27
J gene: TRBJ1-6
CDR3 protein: CASSDPGTGSGSPLHF

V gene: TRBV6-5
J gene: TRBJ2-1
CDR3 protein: CASRPLAGGGEQFF

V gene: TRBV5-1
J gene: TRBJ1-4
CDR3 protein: CASSLAGATNEKLFF

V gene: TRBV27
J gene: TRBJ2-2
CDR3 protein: CASSFVGVGAGELFF

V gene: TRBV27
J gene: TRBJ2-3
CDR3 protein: CASRRGQSLFLAGGYTQYF

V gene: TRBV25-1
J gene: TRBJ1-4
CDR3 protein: CASRGQVNEKLFF

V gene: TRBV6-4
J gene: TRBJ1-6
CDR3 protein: CASSETGSGDNSPLHF

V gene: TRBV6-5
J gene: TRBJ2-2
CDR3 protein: CASFQGRGAGELFF

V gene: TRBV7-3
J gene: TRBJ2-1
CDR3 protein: CASSQGQARGNEQFF

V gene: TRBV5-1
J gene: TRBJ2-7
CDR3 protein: CASSWEAGGPVYEQYF

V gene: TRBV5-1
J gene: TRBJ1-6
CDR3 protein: CASSLSGQVNSPLHF

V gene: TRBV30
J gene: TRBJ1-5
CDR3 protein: CAWSVQDRQPQHF